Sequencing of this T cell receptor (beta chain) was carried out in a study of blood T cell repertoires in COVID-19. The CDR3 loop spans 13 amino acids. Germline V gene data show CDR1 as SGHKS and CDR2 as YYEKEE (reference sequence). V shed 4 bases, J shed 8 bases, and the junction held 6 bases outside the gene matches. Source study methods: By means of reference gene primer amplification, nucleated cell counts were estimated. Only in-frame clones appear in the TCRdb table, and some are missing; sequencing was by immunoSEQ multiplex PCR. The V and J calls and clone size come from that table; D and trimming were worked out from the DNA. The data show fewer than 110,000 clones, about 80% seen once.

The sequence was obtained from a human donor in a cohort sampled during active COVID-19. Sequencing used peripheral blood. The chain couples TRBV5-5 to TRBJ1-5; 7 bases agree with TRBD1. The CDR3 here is CASSRGPQEPQHF. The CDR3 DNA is TGTGCCAGCAGCAGGGGGCCTCAGGAGCCCCAGCATTTT.